This T cell receptor beta chain was sequenced in a study of blood T cell repertoires in COVID-19. Study as a whole: The samples span acute and convalescent COVID-19 from the United States, Italy and Spain.

Clones were sequenced by immunoSEQ multiplex PCR, and TCRdb holds only the in-frame ones, with some missing. The sample gives approximately 99,000 clones, roughly 85% of which show up once; less than 2.5% is in the top ten. Trimming took 6 bases from V and 6 from J; bases not matched to a gene: 8. The CDR3 contains 13 residues. Germline CDR1 and CDR2: SNHLY and FYNNEI. The sequenced material came from peripheral blood. The receptor was isolated from a human donor in a cohort sampled during active COVID-19. The V gene is TRBV2, the J gene TRBJ2-7; 7 bases fit TRBD2. The CDR3 DNA follows: TGTGCCAGCAGCCCTGGGGGGGTTTTCGAGCAGTACTTC. This codes for CASSPGGVFEQYF.